This T cell receptor (beta chain) was found in a study of blood T cells in healthy people across ages. Study-level findings and limits: TCR beta diversity, measured per million T cells, fell in a roughly linear way with age.

CDR1 and CDR2 from the germline V gene are MNHNY and SVGAGI (reference sequence). This CDR3 has 17 residues. The trim removed 0 bases at V and 3 bases at J, leaving 7 bases unmatched. The authors ran a second PCR of about 6 to 11 cycles using a sample-barcoded 5' primer and a J-beta primer mix. TCRdb itself ran the 5' RACE reads through MiXCR, one entry per CDR3 protein. The table records 1.5 million to 2 million distinct CDR3 sequences, 25% to 30% of them present only once. Regarding this clonotype: Its specificity is not known.

The receptor's source is a woman aged 30 to 39 in good health. Sequenced material: blood. V and J are TRBV6-6 and TRBJ2-3; 9 bases line up with TRBD1. The CDR3 bases are TGTGCCAGCAGTTACTCGATGGACAGGGGCCAGACAGATACGCAGTATTTT. Translating gives CASSYSMDRGQTDTQYF.